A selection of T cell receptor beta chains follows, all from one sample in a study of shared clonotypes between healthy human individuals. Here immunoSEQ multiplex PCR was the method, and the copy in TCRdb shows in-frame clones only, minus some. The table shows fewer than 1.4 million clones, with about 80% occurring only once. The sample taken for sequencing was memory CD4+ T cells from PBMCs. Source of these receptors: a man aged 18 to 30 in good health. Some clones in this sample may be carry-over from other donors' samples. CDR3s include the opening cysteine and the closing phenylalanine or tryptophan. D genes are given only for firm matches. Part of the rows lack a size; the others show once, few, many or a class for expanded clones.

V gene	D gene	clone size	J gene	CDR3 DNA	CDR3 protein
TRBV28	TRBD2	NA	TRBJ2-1	TGTGCCAGCAGTTTGCGGGAGTCGTACAATGAGCAGTTCTTC	CASSLRESYNEQFF
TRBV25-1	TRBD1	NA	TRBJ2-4	TGTGCCAGCAGTCCCACAGGGGTAAATGCCAAAAACATTCAGTACTTC	CASSPTGVNAKNIQYF
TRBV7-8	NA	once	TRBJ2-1	TGTGCCAGCAGCTTAGCGACGCTGGGCAATGAGCAGTTCTTC	CASSLATLGNEQFF
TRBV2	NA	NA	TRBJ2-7	TGTGCCAGCGCCAGGGGCGGAAGCTACGAGCAGTACTTC	CASARGGSYEQYF
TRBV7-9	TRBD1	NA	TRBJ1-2	TGTGCCAGCAGCGCCCGGGACAGGGGATTCTATGGCTACACCTTC	CASSARDRGFYGYTF
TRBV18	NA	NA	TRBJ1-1	TGTGCCAGCTCTCGCCAGGGTTTGGGTGCCACTGAAGCTTTCTTT	CASSRQGLGATEAFF
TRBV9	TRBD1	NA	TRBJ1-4	TGTGCCAGCAGCGTAGGTCCAATGGACAGGGGTGAAAAACTGTTTTTT	CASSVGPMDRGEKLFF
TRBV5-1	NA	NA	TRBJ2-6	TGCGCCAGCAGCAGCTGGGGGGTCTCTGGGGCCAACGTCCTGACTTTC	CASSSWGVSGANVLTF
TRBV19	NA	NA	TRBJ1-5	TGTGCCAGTAGTATCGGGGGCAATCAGCCCCAGCATTTT	CASSIGGNQPQHF
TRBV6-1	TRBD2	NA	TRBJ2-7	TGTGCCAGCAGTGAACAAGCGGGGGCAGGTGTGTACTACGAGCAGTACTTC	CASSEQAGAGVYYEQYF
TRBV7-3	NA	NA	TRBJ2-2	TGTGCCAGCAGCTTAATGAGCGGGGACACCACCGGGGAGCTGTTTTTT	CASSLMSGDTTGELFF
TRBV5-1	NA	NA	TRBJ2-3	TGCGCCAGCAGATTAACAGGGATGTCAGATACGCAGTATTTT	CASRLTGMSDTQYF
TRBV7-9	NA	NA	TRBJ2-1	TGTGCCAGCAGCTTAGCGCGGGGCGGGGCCTACAATGAGCAGTTCTTC	CASSLARGGAYNEQFF
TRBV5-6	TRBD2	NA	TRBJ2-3	TGTGCCAGCAGCACTCCGGGACTAGCTGAAGATACGCAGTATTTT	CASSTPGLAEDTQYF
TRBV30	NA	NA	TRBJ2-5	TGTGCCTGGAGCCGGGGACAAGAGACCCAGTACTTC	CAWSRGQETQYF